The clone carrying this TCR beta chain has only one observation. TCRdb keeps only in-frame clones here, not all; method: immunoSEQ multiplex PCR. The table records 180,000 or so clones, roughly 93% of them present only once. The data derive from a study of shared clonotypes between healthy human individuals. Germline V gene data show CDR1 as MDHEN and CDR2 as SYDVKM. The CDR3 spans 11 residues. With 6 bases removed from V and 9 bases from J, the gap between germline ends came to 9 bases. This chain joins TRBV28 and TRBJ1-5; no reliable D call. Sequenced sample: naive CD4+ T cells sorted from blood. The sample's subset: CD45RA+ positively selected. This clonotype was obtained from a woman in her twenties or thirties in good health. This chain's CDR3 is CASSEGGPQHF. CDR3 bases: TGTGCCAGCAGCGAAGGAGGGCCCCAGCATTTT.